A selection of T cell receptor beta chains follows, all from one sample in a study of ipilimumab plus nivolumab after autologous stem cell transplantation. The table came from immunoSEQ multiplex PCR; TCRdb's copy has only in-frame clones and leaves some out. The sample carries about 3,500 clones, 90% to 95% recorded once. The sequencing used PBMCs, collected in a trial of ipilimumab plus nivolumab as post-transplant consolidation. Receptor source: a male donor with multiple myeloma. Both conserved end residues are part of each CDR3. The D gene is left open where the match is weak. The size field is filled for only some rows; it gives once, few, many or a size class.

V gene	J gene	clone size	D gene	CDR3 protein	CDR3 DNA
TRBV5-1	TRBJ2-5	NA	TRBD1	CASTYYRGQTQYF	TGCGCCAGCACCTATTACAGGGGACAGACCCAGTACTTC
TRBV6-1	TRBJ2-5	NA	NA	CASSEMGETQYF	TGTGCCAGCAGTGAAATGGGAGAGACCCAGTACTTC
TRBV7-9	TRBJ1-1	NA	NA	CASSFLTGEGTEAFF	TGTGCCAGCAGCTTTCTGACGGGTGAGGGGACTGAAGCTTTCTTT
TRBV27	TRBJ2-1	NA	TRBD2	CASSLSSGPYNEQFF	TGTGCCAGCAGTTTGTCTAGCGGGCCATACAATGAGCAGTTCTTC
TRBV5-6	TRBJ2-3	NA	TRBD1	CASSAGQVHTDTQYF	TGTGCCAGCAGCGCGGGACAGGTTCACACAGATACGCAGTATTTT
TRBV4-1	TRBJ1-3	once	NA	CASSQDRIGNTIYF	TGCGCCAGCAGCCAAGATAGGATCGGAAACACCATATATTTT
TRBV9	TRBJ2-1	NA	TRBD2	CASSETPLAGLNEQFF	TGTGCCAGCAGCGAAACCCCTCTAGCGGGCCTCAATGAGCAGTTCTTC
TRBV5-1	TRBJ1-2	NA	NA	CASRSMDSYGYTF	TGCGCCAGCAGGTCTATGGACAGCTATGGCTACACCTTC
TRBV10-3	TRBJ2-2	NA	NA	CAIKGNTGELFF	TGTGCCATCAAAGGGAACACCGGGGAGCTGTTTTTT
TRBV5-4	TRBJ1-6	NA	NA	CASSLRDRYNSPLHF	TGTGCCAGCAGCTTACGGGACCGCTATAATTCACCCCTCCACTTT
TRBV7-9	TRBJ1-2	NA	TRBD1	CASNQGALNYGYTF	TGTGCCAGCAACCAGGGGGCGCTGAACTATGGCTACACCTTC
TRBV5-1	TRBJ2-7	NA	NA	CASSNPQGYEQYF	TGCGCCAGCAGCAATCCACAGGGCTACGAGCAGTACTTC
TRBV25-1	TRBJ1-5	NA	NA	CASSDRANQPQHF	TGTGCCAGCAGTGATAGGGCCAATCAGCCCCAGCATTTT
TRBV6-6	TRBJ2-1	NA	NA	CASGYNEQFF	TGTGCCAGCGGATACAATGAGCAGTTCTTC
TRBV2	TRBJ2-5	NA	TRBD2	CASSVTSARGETQYF	TGTGCCAGCAGTGTCACTAGCGCCAGAGGGGAGACCCAGTACTTC
TRBV27	TRBJ1-4	NA	NA	CASTSSWTANEKLFF	TGTGCCAGCACCTCAAGTTGGACAGCTAATGAAAAACTGTTTTTT
TRBV28	TRBJ1-6	NA	NA	CAVAESYNSPLHF	TGTGCCGTCGCCGAATCCTATAATTCACCCCTCCACTTT
TRBV28	TRBJ2-3	NA	TRBD2	CATSGRALDTQYF	TGTGCCACTAGCGGGAGGGCCTTAGATACGCAGTATTTT
TRBV6-1	TRBJ2-5	NA	NA	CASSAGVVTQYF	TGTGCCAGCTCCGCGGGCGTGGTGACCCAGTACTTC
TRBV25-1	TRBJ2-5	NA	NA	CASSESRSPRTQYF	TGTGCCAGCAGTGAATCCAGGAGCCCTCGGACCCAGTACTTC
TRBV7-8	TRBJ2-7	few	TRBD1	CASIHRGGEQYF	TGTGCCAGCATCCACAGGGGTGGCGAGCAGTACTTC
TRBV10-3	TRBJ2-3	NA	TRBD1	CAIRGTGGNTDTQYF	TGTGCCATCAGGGGGACAGGGGGCAATACAGATACGCAGTATTTT
TRBV10-1	TRBJ2-5	NA	NA	CASSDGTQETQYF	TGCGCCAGCAGTGACGGAACACAAGAGACCCAGTACTTC
TRBV25-1	TRBJ1-1	NA	NA	CASRGQPNTEAFF	TGTGCCAGCAGAGGACAGCCGAACACTGAAGCTTTCTTT
TRBV27	TRBJ2-6	NA	TRBD2	CASSLLAGGTSGANVLTF	TGTGCCAGCAGTTTACTAGCGGGGGGAACCTCTGGGGCCAACGTCCTGACTTTC
TRBV18	TRBJ1-3	NA	NA	CASAEKVAGNTIYF	TGTGCCAGCGCCGAGAAGGTGGCAGGAAACACCATATATTTT
TRBV7-9	TRBJ1-2	NA	TRBD1	CASSFVGQGSFYGYTF	TGTGCCAGCAGCTTCGTAGGACAGGGGAGTTTCTATGGCTACACCTTC
TRBV5-8	TRBJ2-5	NA	TRBD1	CASSLGSPRTGRETQYF	TGTGCCAGCAGCTTGGGATCCCCTAGGACAGGGAGAGAGACCCAGTACTTC
TRBV7-9	TRBJ2-5	NA	NA	CASSLGGRGQKETQYF	TGTGCCAGCAGCTTAGGGGGGCGGGGTCAGAAAGAGACCCAGTACTTC
TRBV21-1	TRBJ1-5	NA	NA	CASSKMDLGPWGHQPQHF	TGTGCCAGCAGCAAAATGGACCTTGGGCCCTGGGGACATCAGCCCCAGCATTTT
TRBV6-5	TRBJ2-7	NA	NA	CASRLRLVGEQYF	TGTGCCAGCAGGCTTAGACTAGTCGGGGAGCAGTACTTC
TRBV6-6	TRBJ2-7	NA	NA	CASSYSGRDPYEQYF	TGTGCCAGCAGTTATTCCGGGCGGGATCCCTACGAGCAGTACTTC
TRBV2	TRBJ2-1	NA	TRBD2	CASSPPRGGYNEQFF	TGTGCCAGCAGTCCCCCCCGGGGAGGGTACAATGAGCAGTTCTTC
TRBV18	TRBJ1-2	NA	NA	CASSIPGQANYGYTF	TGTGCCAGCTCAATTCCGGGACAAGCTAACTATGGCTACACCTTC
TRBV9	TRBJ2-7	few	NA	CASSVGRSSYEQYF	TGTGCCAGCAGCGTAGGGCGGAGCTCCTACGAGCAGTACTTC